The present T cell receptor (beta chain) was sequenced within a study of a mutant IDH1 vaccine in newly diagnosed glioma. Worth noting for this clone: Antigen unknown.

Using immunoSEQ multiplex PCR, the repertoire was profiled, and TCRdb retains in-frame clones only, with some absent. The table has approximately 24,000 clones, about three quarters seen once; the top ten hold roughly a tenth. The time point is: week 5, during vaccination. Each vaccine dose was 300 ug of mutant IDH1 20-mer peptide, with topical imiquimod. The CDR3 is 13 residues long. In germline, CDR1 is MNHEY, CDR2 SVGAGI. V lost 6 bases to trimming and J lost 2 bases, with 10 bases between them. The V gene is TRBV6-5, the J gene TRBJ2-5; D is uncertain. The sequence derives from a man in his forties or fifties with glioma. The specimen comprised PBMCs, sampled from a glioma patient whose treatment included an IDH1 peptide vaccine. Written as DNA, the CDR3 is TGTGCCAGCAGCCGAGGCCTTCAAGAGACCCAGTACTTC. This codes for CASSRGLQETQYF.